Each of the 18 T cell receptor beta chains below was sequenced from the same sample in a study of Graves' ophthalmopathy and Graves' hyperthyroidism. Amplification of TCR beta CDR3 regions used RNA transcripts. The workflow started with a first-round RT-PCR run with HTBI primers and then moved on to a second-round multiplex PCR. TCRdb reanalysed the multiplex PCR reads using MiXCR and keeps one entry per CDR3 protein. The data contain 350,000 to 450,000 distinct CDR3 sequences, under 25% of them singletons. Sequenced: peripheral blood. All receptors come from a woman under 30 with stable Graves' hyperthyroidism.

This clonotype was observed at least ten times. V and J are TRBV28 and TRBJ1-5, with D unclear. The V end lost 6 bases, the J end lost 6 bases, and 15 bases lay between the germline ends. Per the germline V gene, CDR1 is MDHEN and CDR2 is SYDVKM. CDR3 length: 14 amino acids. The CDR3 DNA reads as TGTGCCAGCAGCCAAAGGAGTCAGCTTCAGCCCCAGCATTTT. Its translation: CASSQRSQLQPQHF.

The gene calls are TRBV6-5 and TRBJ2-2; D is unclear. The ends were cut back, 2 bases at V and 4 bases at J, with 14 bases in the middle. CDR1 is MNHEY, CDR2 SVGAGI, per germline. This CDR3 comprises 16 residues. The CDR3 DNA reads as TGTGCCAGCAGTTACCCTGAGACCCGCGGCACCGGGGAGCTGTTTTTT. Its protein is CASSYPETRGTGELFF.

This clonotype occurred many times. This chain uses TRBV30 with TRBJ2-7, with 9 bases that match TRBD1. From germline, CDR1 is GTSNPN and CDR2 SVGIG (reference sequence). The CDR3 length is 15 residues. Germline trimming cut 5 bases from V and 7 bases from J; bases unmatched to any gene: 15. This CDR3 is CAWSTNDRGGDEQYF. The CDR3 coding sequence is TGTGCCTGGTCGACGAACGACAGGGGGGGTGATGAGCAGTACTTC.

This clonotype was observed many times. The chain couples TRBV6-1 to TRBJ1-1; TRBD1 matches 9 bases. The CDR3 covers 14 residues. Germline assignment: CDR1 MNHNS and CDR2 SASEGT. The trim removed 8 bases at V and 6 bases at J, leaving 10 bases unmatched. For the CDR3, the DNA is TGTGCCAGCTCTCGGACAGGGGAGAGGGCTGAAGCTTTCTTT. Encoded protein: CASSRTGERAEAFF.

CDR3 protein: CASSQFGSPLGSPLHF. DNA for the CDR3: TGCGCCAGCAGCCAATTCGGCTCGCCATTGGGTTCACCCCTCCACTTT. The chain carries TRBV4-1 and TRBJ1-6, with D unclear. Trimming stripped 2 bases from V and 9 bases from J, with 17 bases between. The germline V gene encodes CDR1 MGHRA and CDR2 YSYEKL. The CDR3 is 16 amino acids.

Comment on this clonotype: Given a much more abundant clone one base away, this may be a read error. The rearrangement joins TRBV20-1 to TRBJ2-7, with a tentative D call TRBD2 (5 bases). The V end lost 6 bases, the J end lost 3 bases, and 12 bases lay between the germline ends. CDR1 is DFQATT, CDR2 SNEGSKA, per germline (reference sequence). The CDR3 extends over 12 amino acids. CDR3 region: CSATDGVYEQYF. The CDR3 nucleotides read TGCAGTGCAACTGACGGGGTCTACGAGCAGTACTTC.

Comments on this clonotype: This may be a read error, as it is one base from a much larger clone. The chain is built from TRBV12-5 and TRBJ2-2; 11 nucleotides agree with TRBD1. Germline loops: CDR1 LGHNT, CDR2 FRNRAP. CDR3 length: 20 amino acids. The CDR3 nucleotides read TGTGCTAGTGGTTTGGCCACCACCCGGACAGGGGGCTATGTAGCCGGGGAGCTGTGTTTT. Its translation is CASGLATTRTGGYVAGELCF.

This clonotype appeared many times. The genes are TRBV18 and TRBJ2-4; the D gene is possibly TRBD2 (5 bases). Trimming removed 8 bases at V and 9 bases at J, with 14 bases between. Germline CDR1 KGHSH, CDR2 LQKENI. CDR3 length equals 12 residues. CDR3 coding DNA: TGTGCCAGCCGTAACTTGGAGGCCATTCAGTACTTC. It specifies CASRNLEAIQYF.

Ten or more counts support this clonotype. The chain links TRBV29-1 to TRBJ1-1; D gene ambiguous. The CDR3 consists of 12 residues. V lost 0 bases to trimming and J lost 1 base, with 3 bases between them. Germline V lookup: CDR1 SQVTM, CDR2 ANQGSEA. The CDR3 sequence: CSVEEGNTEAFF. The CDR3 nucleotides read TGCAGCGTTGAAGAGGGGAACACTGAAGCTTTCTTT.

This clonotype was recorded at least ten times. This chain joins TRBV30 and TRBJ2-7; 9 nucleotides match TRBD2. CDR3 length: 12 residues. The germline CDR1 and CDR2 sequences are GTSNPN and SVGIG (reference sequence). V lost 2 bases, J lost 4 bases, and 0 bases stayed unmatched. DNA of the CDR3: TGTGCCTGGAGTCTAGCGGGATACGAGCAGTACTTC. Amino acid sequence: CAWSLAGYEQYF.

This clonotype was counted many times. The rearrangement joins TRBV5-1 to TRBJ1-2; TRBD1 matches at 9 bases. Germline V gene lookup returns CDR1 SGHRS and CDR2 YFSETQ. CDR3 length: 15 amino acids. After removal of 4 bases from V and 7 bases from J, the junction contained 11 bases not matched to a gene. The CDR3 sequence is CASSVTQGANSGYTF. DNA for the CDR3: TGCGCCAGCAGCGTTACACAGGGGGCTAACAGTGGCTACACCTTC.

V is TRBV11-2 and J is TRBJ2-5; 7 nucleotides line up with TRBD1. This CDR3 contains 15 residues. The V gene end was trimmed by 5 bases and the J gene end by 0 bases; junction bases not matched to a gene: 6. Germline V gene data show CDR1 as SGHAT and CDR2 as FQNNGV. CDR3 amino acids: CASSRQGWYQETQYF. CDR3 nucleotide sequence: TGTGCCAGCAGCCGACAGGGTTGGTACCAAGAGACCCAGTACTTC.

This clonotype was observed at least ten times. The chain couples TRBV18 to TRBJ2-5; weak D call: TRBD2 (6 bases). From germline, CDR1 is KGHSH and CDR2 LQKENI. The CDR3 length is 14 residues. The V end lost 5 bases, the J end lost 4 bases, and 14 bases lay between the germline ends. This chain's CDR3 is CASSDIAVRETQYF. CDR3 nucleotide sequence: TGTGCCAGCTCAGACATAGCGGTTCGAGAGACCCAGTACTTC.

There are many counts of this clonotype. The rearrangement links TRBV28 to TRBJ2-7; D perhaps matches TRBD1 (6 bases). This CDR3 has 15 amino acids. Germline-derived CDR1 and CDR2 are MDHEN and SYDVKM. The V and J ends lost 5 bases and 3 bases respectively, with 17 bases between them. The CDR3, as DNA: TGTGCCAGCAGTCCACCGGGACAAAAGGGCTACGAGCAGTACTTC. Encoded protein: CASSPPGQKGYEQYF.

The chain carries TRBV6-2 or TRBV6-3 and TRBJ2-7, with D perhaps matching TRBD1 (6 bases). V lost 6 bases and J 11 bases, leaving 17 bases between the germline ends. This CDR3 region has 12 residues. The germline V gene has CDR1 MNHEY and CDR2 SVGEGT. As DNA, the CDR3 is TGTGCCAGCAGACAGGGTGACTACAAGGAGTACTTC. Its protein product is CASRQGDYKEYF.

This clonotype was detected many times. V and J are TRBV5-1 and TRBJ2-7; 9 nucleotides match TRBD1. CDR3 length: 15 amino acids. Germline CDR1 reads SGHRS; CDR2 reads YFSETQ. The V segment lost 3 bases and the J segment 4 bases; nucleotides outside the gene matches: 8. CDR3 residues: CASSSKQGAGYEQYF. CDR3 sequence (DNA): TGCGCCAGCAGCTCGAAACAGGGGGCCGGTTACGAGCAGTACTTC.

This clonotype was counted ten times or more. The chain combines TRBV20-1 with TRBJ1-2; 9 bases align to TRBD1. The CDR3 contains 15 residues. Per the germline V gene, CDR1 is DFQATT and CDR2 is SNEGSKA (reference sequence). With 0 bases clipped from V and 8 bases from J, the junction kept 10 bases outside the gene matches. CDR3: CSARDATGGGGGYTF. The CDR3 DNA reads TGCAGTGCTAGAGACGCAACAGGGGGCGGAGGGGGCTACACCTTC.

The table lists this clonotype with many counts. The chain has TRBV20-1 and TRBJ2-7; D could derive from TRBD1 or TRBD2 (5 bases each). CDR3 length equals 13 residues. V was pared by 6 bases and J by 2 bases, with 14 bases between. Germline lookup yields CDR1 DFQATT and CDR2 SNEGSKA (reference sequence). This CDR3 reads CSAGTAAAYEQYF. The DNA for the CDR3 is TGCAGTGCCGGGACCGCCGCTGCCTACGAGCAGTACTTC.